This section outlines one TCR beta chain sequence together with its context. Original analysis: ImmunoSEQ supplied junction-only sequences lacking quality scores, so filtering was different. Here immunoSEQ multiplex PCR was the method, and the copy in TCRdb shows in-frame clones only, minus some. The DNA gave D and trimming, while V, J and clone size come from that table. The sample has roughly 2.5 million clones, roughly 92% seen once; the top ten hold around 0.15%. This specimen comes from a study of shared clonotypes between healthy human individuals. This CDR3 is 14 amino acids long. Germline V gives CDR1 MNHEY, CDR2 SMNVEV (reference sequence). V shed 2 bases and J 5 bases; nucleotides not matched to a gene: 5.

V gene TRBV27 combines with J gene TRBJ1-2, with 7 bases lining up with TRBD1. The material sequenced was naive CD4+ T cells sorted from blood. Sample subset: CD45RA+ positively selected. The sequence was obtained from a man aged 18-30 years in good health. The CDR3 spells CASSLGRQGYGYTF. The CDR3, as DNA: TGTGCCAGCAGTTTAGGCAGACAGGGATATGGCTACACCTTC.